This TCR beta chain is from a study of blood T cell repertoires in COVID-19. Turning to the study itself: Samples taken during acute and convalescent COVID-19 were collected in the United States, Italy and Spain. In each case, the material was cDNA or gDNA derived from T cells, B-cell-depleted T cells, or PBMCs.

V gave up 6 bases and J gave up 7 bases; unmatched junction bases: 10. The CDR3 covers 15 residues. Per the germline V gene, CDR1 is MNHEY and CDR2 is SVGAGI. Sequencing used immunoSEQ multiplex PCR; TCRdb keeps in-frame clones, though not all of them. The sample contains approximately 49,000 clones, 84% of which appear only once. This clone was found a few times. The sample consisted of peripheral blood. This chain connects TRBV6-5 to TRBJ1-2; 11 bases match TRBD1. This clonotype originated in a man aged 50 to 60 with acute or convalescent COVID-19. CDR3 DNA: TGTGCCAGCAGGCGATCCGGGACAGGGGGGTCTGGCTACACCTTC. Protein product: CASRRSGTGGSGYTF.